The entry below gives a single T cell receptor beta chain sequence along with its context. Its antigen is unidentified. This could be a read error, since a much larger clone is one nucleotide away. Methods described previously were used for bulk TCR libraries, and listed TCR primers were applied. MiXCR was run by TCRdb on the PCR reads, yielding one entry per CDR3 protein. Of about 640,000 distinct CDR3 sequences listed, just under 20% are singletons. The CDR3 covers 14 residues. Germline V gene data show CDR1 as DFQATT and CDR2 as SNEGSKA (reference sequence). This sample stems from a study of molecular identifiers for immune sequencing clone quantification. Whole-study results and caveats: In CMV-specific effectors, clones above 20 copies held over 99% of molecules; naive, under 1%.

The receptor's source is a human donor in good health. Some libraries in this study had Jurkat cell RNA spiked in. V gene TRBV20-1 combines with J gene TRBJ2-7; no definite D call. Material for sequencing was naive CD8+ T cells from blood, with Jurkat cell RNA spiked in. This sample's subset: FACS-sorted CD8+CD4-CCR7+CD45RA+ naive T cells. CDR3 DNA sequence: TGCAGTGCTAGAGACCTCGCCCGCTCCTACGAGCAGCACTTC. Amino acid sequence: CSARDLARSYEQHF.